This T cell receptor beta chain was sequenced in a study of early T cells in non-severe SARS-CoV-2 infection. There are a few counts of this clonotype. Its antigen is not identified. Study observations and caveats: Database matching using VDJdb favored anti-spike CD8 responses, with private and CD4 specificities left missing.

MiXCR, run by TCRdb on the 5' RACE reads, gives a single entry per CDR3 protein. The sample consists of 43,000 or so distinct CDR3 sequences, roughly 7.3% of them appearing once. The source of this sequence is an adult who was a healthcare worker with PCR-confirmed SARS-CoV-2 infection or an uninfected control (not recorded which). What was sequenced was whole blood.

CDR3 sequence (DNA): TGTGCCAGCAGCTCCTCTGGACAGGGAAATGAGCAGTTCTTC. It specifies CASSSSGQGNEQFF. The chain has TRBV7-3 and TRBJ2-1; 8 nucleotides match TRBD1. After removal of 4 bases from V and 7 bases from J, the junction contained 6 bases not matched to a gene. Germline assignment: CDR1 SGHTA and CDR2 FQGTGA. The CDR3 has 14 amino acids.